Given below is one T cell receptor beta chain in context. Its matching antigen is unknown. This record comes from a study of T cells expressing NK-cell markers. Study information: Beta-chain profiling covered CD3+CD56+NKG2C+, CD3+CD56+NKG2C- and CD3+CD56-NKG2C+ sorted subsets.

The CDR3 sequence is 18 residues long. Germline loops: CDR1 MNHEY, CDR2 SVGAGI. TCRdb re-called the 5' RACE reads; every CDR3 protein appears as one record, without DNA. The data show 400,000 or so distinct CDR3 sequences, and the top ten clones hold around 11%. Study-level findings and limits: In a group of roughly 6 donors, dominant NKG2C+ clonotypes represented 1.0-7.0% of CD8+ T cells.

The sample was blood T cells: a sorted CD56 or NKG2C T cell subset, CD4+ or CD8+ T cells, or bulk PBMC T cells (not recorded which). The source is a woman between 45 and 60 years old in good health. The chain recombines TRBV6-5 with TRBJ1-1; TCRdb picks TRBD1, but there is no DNA to check that call. The chain's CDR3 is CASSEYRDFGVYGTEAFF.